This TCR beta chain is from a study of T-cell reconstitution after alpha-beta-depleted transplantation in children. Molecular barcoding with unique molecular identifiers was used for the TCRbeta library. TCRdb re-called the PCR reads with MiXCR, one entry per CDR3 protein. The sample records 400,000 to 500,000 distinct CDR3 sequences, roughly a tenth being singletons. The table lists this clonotype with a few counts. The germline CDR1 and CDR2 sequences are DFQATT and SNEGSKA (reference sequence). The CDR3 covers 18 residues. Between the trimmed V and J ends, which lost 1 base and 0 bases, there was a span of 20 bases.

The sequencing here drew on PBMCs from the stem cell graft donor, taken from the stem cell graft. The J gene is TRBJ2-3, the V gene TRBV20-1; possible D gene TRBD2, 6 bases. This sequence was found in a human donor who donated a stem cell graft to a child with acute myeloid leukemia. The CDR3 sequence is CSARVLFRDSPSTDTQYF. CDR3 nucleotide sequence: TGCAGTGCTAGAGTTTTATTCCGGGACTCCCCGAGCACAGATACGCAGTATTTT.